One T cell receptor (beta chain) is described in this entry. The clone's antigen remains unknown. No much larger clone exists at a distance of one base, and base qualities are not known. Libraries of naive CD8 T cells were generated from roughly 20,000 to 1,000,000 sorted cells, with 10%, 30% or 50% of the purified RNA used. Naive CD8 T cells were FACS-sorted as CD8+CD4-CCR7+CD45RA+ on a BD FACSAria II into RLT Plus buffer. Ten to eleven TCR copies' worth of Jurkat RNA were spiked into roughly 20,000-1,000,000 naive CD8 T cell samples to test detection sensitivity. Enrichment of CD8 T cells was performed with RosetteSep CD8+ T Cell Enrichment Cocktail and Ficoll-Paque, after which ACK red cell lysis was carried out. This record comes from a study of molecular identifiers for immune sequencing clone quantification (dated by TCRdb to between 2018 and 2020). For context, the study as a whole: For a replicate experiment, RNA from around 20,000 or 100,000 naive CD8 T cells was divided into five aliquots, of which four were sequenced. The study was a methods study using CD8 T cells to benchmark molecular-identifier clustering-based TCR repertoire sequencing (MIDCIRS) and TCR RNA copy counting.

The germline V gene yields SGHVS for CDR1 and FNYEAQ for CDR2. Its CDR3 holds 15 amino acids, cysteine through phenylalanine. The read is trimmed to its CDR3 DNA, 45 bases read in frame from base 1. Trimming at the junction amounts to 5 bases on V and 1 base on J, and the germline ends lie 15 bases apart. Points the paper makes about the study in general: When barcode sub-clustering was not used, chimeric consensus sequences inflated TCR diversity, with chimeras reaching as high as 47%. Modeling estimated about 3.3 recovered TCR RNA copies per cell, compared with approximately 10 by digital PCR, which implies roughly 30% capture efficiency. The sizes of highly expanded clones could end up underestimated when identical TCR molecules share a barcode. In CMV-specific effector cells, clones with more than 20 RNA copies contained over 99% of molecules, whereas in naive cells such clones contained under 1% of molecules. Spiked-in Jurkat TCR RNA equivalent to a single cell was reported to be detectable even among one million naive CD8 T cells. Naive libraries contained spiked-in Jurkat TCR RNA (approximately nine copies' worth), which is not part of the donor repertoire.

Libraries came from PCR. Sequencing was carried out with an Illumina HiSeq 4000. Bulk TCR libraries were made following a previously described method, with the TCR primers given in Table S5. Total RNA was purified with the Qiagen AllPrep DNA/RNA kit. Before analysis, reads from multiple sequencing runs of one library were combined. Per the authors' processing: Reads were retained only if their TCR constant sequence matched exactly, and those retained reads were trimmed to 150 nt and grouped according to their 12-nt molecular barcodes. Within each barcode group, reads were sub-clustered at a 15% Levenshtein threshold, and quality-weighted consensus sequences were built per RNA molecule. Non-functional sequences were filtered out, along with any lower-count sequence sitting one edit away from another sequence. On the basis of fitting two negative binomial distributions, barcode sub-clusters with fewer than 20% of the maximum read count were discarded. TCRdb reprocessing: public reads trimmed at Q25 with fastp, clones called with MiXCR, in-frame beta chains kept. Records with the same CDR3 protein are collapsed into one entry carrying the most frequent genes and DNA. TCRdb, rather than the study authors, made the V and J calls. The sample has about half a million distinct CDR3 sequences on record, about a fifth of them singletons. About 0.8% of the sample goes to the ten largest clones.

The sequence was collected from a human donor in good health. Some libraries in this study had Jurkat cell RNA spiked in. Recombination joined TRBV7-6 with TRBJ2-7, with the D segment possibly TRBD1 or TRBD2, each aligning over 5 bases. Sample: naive CD8+ T cells from blood, with Jurkat cell RNA spiked in. What this sample's cell subset or site label stands for: FACS-sorted CD8+CD4-CCR7+CD45RA+ naive T cells. In nucleotides, the sequence is TGTGCCAGCAGCCACCGGGACGGAGGTTCCTACGAGCAGTACTTC. It translates to CASSHRDGGSYEQYF.